This entry lists 3 T cell receptor beta chains sequenced from one sample in a study of Graves' ophthalmopathy and Graves' hyperthyroidism. From RNA, the CDR3 regions of TCR beta chains were amplified and sequenced. Investigators did first-round RT-PCR with HTBI primers, then second-round multiplex PCR. TCRdb reanalysed the multiplex PCR reads using MiXCR and keeps one entry per CDR3 protein. The sample has 300,000 or so distinct CDR3 sequences; about a sixth are singletons. Material: peripheral blood. These receptors were collected from an adult man with Graves' ophthalmopathy.

The table lists this clonotype with many counts. This sequence joins TRBV10-1 and TRBJ1-2, with D tentatively TRBD1 (6 bases). Germline CDR1 is WNHNN and CDR2 is SYGVQD (reference sequence). The CDR3 totals 14 residues. V was cut by 6 bases and J by 4 bases, with 15 bases left in between. The CDR3 protein is CASSPGTSPYGYTF. CDR3 in DNA: TGCGCCAGCAGCCCCGGGACAAGCCCCTATGGCTACACCTTC.

This clonotype showed up many times. In DNA form, the CDR3 reads TGTGCCAGCAGTTTTCGGCAGGGCTTGGCCGAGCAGTACTTC. It specifies CASSFRQGLAEQYF. The chain combines TRBV12-3 or TRBV12-4 with TRBJ2-7; D possibly corresponds to TRBD1 (5 bases). This CDR3 has 14 amino acids. V lost 3 bases and J lost 6, with 15 bases in between.

This clonotype was recorded at least ten times. The chain uses TRBV7-2 and TRBJ1-3; 10 nucleotides match TRBD1. The germline V gene has CDR1 SGHTA and CDR2 FQGNSA. Unmatched junction bases numbered 5, after V lost 5 bases and J lost 4 bases. CDR3 size: 15 residues. The CDR3 protein is CASSRDRGRGNTIYF. In DNA form, the CDR3 reads TGTGCCAGCAGCCGCGACAGGGGGCGAGGAAACACCATATATTTT.